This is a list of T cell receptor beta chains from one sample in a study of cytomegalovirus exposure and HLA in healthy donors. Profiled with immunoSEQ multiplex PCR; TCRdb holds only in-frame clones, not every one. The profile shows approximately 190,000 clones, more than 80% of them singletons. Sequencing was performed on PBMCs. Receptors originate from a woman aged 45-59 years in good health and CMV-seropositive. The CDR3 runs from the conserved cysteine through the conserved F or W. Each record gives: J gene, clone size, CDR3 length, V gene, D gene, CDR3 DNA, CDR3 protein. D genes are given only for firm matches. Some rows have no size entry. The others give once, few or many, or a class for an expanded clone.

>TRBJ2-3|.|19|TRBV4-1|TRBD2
TGCGCCAGCAGCCAAGGGGGACTAGCGGGGTATATAGTAACAGATACGCAGTATTTT
CASSQGGLAGYIVTDTQYF
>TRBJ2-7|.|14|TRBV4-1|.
TGCGCCAGCAGCCCTTCGGCAGGGTCCTACGAGCAGTACTTC
CASSPSAGSYEQYF
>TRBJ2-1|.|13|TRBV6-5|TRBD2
TGTGCCAGCACGGCGCCTAGCGGGGGGGAGCAGTTCTTC
CASTAPSGGEQFF
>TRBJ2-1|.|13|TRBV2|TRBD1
TGTGCCAGCACGGGGACAGGGATCAAGGAGCAGTTCTTC
CASTGTGIKEQFF
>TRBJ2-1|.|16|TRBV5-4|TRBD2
TGTGCCAGCAGCTTGTCCGGGACTAGCGGCTACAATGAGCAGTTCTTC
CASSLSGTSGYNEQFF
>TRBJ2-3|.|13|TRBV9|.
TGTGCCAGCAGCCCAGGTCCCACAGATACGCAGTATTTT
CASSPGPTDTQYF
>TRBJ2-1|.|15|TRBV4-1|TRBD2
TGCGCCAGCAGCCAAGAGCGGGGGGGCCTCAATGAGCAGTTCTTC
CASSQERGGLNEQFF
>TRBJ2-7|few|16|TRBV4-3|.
TGCGCCAGCAGCCGCGGCGGATACAATATTGCCAACGAGCAGTACTTC
CASSRGGYNIANEQYF
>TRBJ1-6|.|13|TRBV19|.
TGTGCCAGTAGTATAAGCGACGATTCCCCCCTCCACTTT
CASSISDDSPLHF
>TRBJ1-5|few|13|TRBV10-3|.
TGTGCCATCAGTGAGGCTATTGATCAGCCCCAGCATTTT
CAISEAIDQPQHF
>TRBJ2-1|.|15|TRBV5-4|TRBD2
TGTGCCAGCAGCTTAGGGACTAGCGGGGGGCTTGAGCAGTTCTTC
CASSLGTSGGLEQFF
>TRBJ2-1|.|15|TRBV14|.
TGTGCCAGCAGCCAAGATCGGGGGTCCTACAATGAGCAGTTCTTC
CASSQDRGSYNEQFF
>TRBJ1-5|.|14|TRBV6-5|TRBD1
TGTGCCAGCAGAAGGGACAGGGGGGGTCAGCCCCAGCATTTT
CASRRDRGGQPQHF
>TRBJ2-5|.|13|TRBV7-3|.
TGTGCCAGCAGCTTAAGAGTTCTAGAGACCCAGTACTTC
CASSLRVLETQYF
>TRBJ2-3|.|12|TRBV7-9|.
TGTGCCAGCAGCGACACGGGGGATACGCAGTATTTT
CASSDTGDTQYF
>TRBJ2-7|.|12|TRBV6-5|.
TGTGCCAGCACTGGGAGTCCCCACGAGCAGTACTTC
CASTGSPHEQYF
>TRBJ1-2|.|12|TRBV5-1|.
TGCGCCAGCAGCTTGGACCCAGGAGGCTACACCTTC
CASSLDPGGYTF
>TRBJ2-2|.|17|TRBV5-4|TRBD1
TGTGCCAGCAGCTTGGCCGGGACAGGGGTACGCACCGGGGAGCTGTTTTTT
CASSLAGTGVRTGELFF
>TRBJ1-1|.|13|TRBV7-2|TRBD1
TGTGCCAGCAGCCGGGCAGGGGGGACTGAAGCTTTCTTT
CASSRAGGTEAFF
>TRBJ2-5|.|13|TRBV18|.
TGTGCCAGCTCACCACAGGGGCAAGAGACCCAGTACTTC
CASSPQGQETQYF
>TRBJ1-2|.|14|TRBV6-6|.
TGTGCCAGCAGTTACGCGGTACCGCTATATGGCTACACCTTC
CASSYAVPLYGYTF
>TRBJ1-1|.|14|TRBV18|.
TGTGCCAGCTCACCCATTCAGGGGAACACTGAAGCTTTCTTT
CASSPIQGNTEAFF
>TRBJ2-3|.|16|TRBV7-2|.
TGTGCCAGCAGCTACTCGGGGGGCAGGGGAGCAGATACGCAGTATTTT
CASSYSGGRGADTQYF
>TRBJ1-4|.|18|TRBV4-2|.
TGTGCCAGCAGCCAAGATCTGAATGTGGGACACAATAATGAAAAACTGTTTTTT
CASSQDLNVGHNNEKLFF
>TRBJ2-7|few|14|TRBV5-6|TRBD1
TGTGCCAGCAGCTGGGACAGGGATCGGTACGAGCAGTACTTC
CASSWDRDRYEQYF
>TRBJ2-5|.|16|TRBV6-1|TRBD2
TGTGCCAGCAGTGGGCTAGCGGGGGGGCCTCAAGAGACCCAGTACTTC
CASSGLAGGPQETQYF
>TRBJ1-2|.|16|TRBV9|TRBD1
TGTGCCAGCAGCGTAGGTTTGCGGCAGGGGGCTGAAGGCTACACCTTC
CASSVGLRQGAEGYTF
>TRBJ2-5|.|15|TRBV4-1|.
TGCGCCAGCAGCCAAGTAACTACCCGGGGGGAGACCCAGTACTTC
CASSQVTTRGETQYF
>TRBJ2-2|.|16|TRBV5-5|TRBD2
TGTGCCAGCAGCACGGGACTAGCGGGGAGCACCGGGGAGCTGTTTTTT
CASSTGLAGSTGELFF
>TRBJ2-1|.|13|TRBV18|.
TGTGCCAGCTCACCATCAGGGGACAATGAGCAGTTCTTC
CASSPSGDNEQFF
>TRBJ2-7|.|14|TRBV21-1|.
TGTGCCAGCAAGACTCGGACAGGTCCTTACGAGCAGTACTTC
CASKTRTGPYEQYF
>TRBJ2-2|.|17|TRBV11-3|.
TGTGCCAGCAGCTTAGGATGGAGGGGACGGAACACCGGGGAGCTGTTTTTT
CASSLGWRGRNTGELFF
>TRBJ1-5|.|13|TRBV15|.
TGTGCCACCAGCAGAGATAATGATCAGCCCCAGCATTTT
CATSRDNDQPQHF
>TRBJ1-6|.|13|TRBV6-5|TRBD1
TGTGCCAGCAGTGAGAGACAGGGTTCACCCCTCCACTTT
CASSERQGSPLHF
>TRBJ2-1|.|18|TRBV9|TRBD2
TGTGCCAGCAGCGTAGTAGGTAGCGGGGGGAGCTCCTACAATGAGCAGTTCTTC
CASSVVGSGGSSYNEQFF
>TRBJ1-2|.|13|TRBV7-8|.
TGTGCCAGCAGCTTAGACCCAGAAGATCTCTACACCTTC
CASSLDPEDLYTF
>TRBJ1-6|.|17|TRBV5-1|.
TGCGCCAGCAGCTTGGATCGCACCCAGATGCTCAATTCACCCCTCCACTTT
CASSLDRTQMLNSPLHF